Each of the 23 T cell receptor beta chains below was sequenced from the same sample in a study of OX40 agonist ivuxolimab in advanced cancers. The repertoire was sequenced with immunoSEQ multiplex PCR; TCRdb's copy has only in-frame clones and lacks some. Of about 46,000 clones in the sample, roughly 90% were seen once. Sample: CD4+ or CD8+ T cells sorted from blood, taken in a trial of the OX40 agonist ivuxolimab. Receptors originate from an adult with an advanced solid tumor such as melanoma, head and neck, liver or kidney cancer.

This clone has just one count. The CDR3 loop reads CASSSIAGIGNQPQHF. The CDR3 DNA follows: TGTGCCAGCAGTTCTATAGCCGGCATAGGTAATCAGCCCCAGCATTTT. The chain employs TRBV27 and TRBJ1-5; no clear D gene. Deletions cut 4 bases from V and 4 bases from J, with 17 bases between. Per germline, CDR1 MNHEY and CDR2 SMNVEV (reference sequence). The CDR3 totals 16 residues.

V is TRBV6-5 and J is TRBJ2-1, with 13 bases identical to TRBD2. CDR1 MNHEY and CDR2 SVGAGI come from the germline V gene. J gave up 4 bases and V 6 bases, and 3 bases lay outside the gene matches. The CDR3 consists of 15 residues. The CDR3 here is CASRQTSGGYNEQFF. The CDR3 DNA reads as TGTGCCAGCAGACAGACTAGCGGGGGGTACAATGAGCAGTTCTTC.

The CDR3 loop is CASSYSWSQPQHF. The CDR3 DNA reads TGTGCCAGCAGTTACTCTTGGAGTCAGCCCCAGCATTTT. This sequence joins TRBV6-5 and TRBJ1-5; D is undetermined. Germline V gene lookup returns CDR1 MNHEY and CDR2 SVGAGI. The CDR3 spans 13 residues. V was shortened by 0 bases and J by 6 bases, with 6 bases between the two germline ends.

This clone was counted a single time. V usage is TRBV6-5 and J usage is TRBJ2-5; tentatively, D is TRBD1 (5 bases). V was pared by 10 bases and J by 5 bases, with 20 bases between. The CDR3 is 14 residues long. The V gene's germline CDR1 is MNHEY and CDR2 SVGAGI. The CDR3, as DNA: TGTGCCACAAAGCCCGCACAGGTTTGGGAGACCCAGTACTTC. Its translation is CATKPAQVWETQYF.

This clone was seen just once. This chain links TRBV9 with TRBJ2-2, with TRBD1 as a possible D gene (5 bases). Germline CDR1 reads SGDLS; CDR2 reads YYNGEE. The CDR3 runs 17 residues. Trimming pared 1 base from V and 2 bases from J, leaving 15 bases between. The CDR3 region has the DNA TGTGCCAGCAGCGTACATCGGCAGGGCCCAAACACCGGGGAGCTGTTTTTT. Amino acids: CASSVHRQGPNTGELFF.

The genes are TRBV11-2 and TRBJ2-5; D perhaps matches TRBD2 (7 bases). V lost 11 bases and J lost 4, with 14 bases in between. Germline V gene lookup returns CDR1 SGHAT and CDR2 FQNNGV. CDR3 length: 12 amino acids. CDR3 in amino acids: CAGGAYGETQYF. The CDR3 bases are TGTGCCGGGGGGGCTTATGGAGAGACCCAGTACTTC.

This clone was seen a handful of times. The CDR3 coding sequence is TGTGCCAGCAGCTCCCAAGACTCAGAAGCTTTCTTT. Translating gives CASSSQDSEAFF. V and J are TRBV7-9 and TRBJ1-1; D unclear. Germline V gene data show CDR1 as SEHNR and CDR2 as FQNEAQ (reference sequence). The V and J ends lost 4 bases and 8 bases respectively, with 11 bases between them. This CDR3 contains 12 residues. The variable domain in full, completed from reference TRBV7-9 and TRBJ1-1, reads DTGVSQNPRHKITKRGQNVTFRCDPISEHNRLYWYRQTLGQGPEFLTYFQNEAQLEKSRLLSDRFSAERPKGSFSTLEIQRTEQGDSAMYLCASSSQDSEAFFGQGTRLTVV.

V usage is TRBV19 and J usage is TRBJ1-1; unclear D gene. V was trimmed by 2 bases and J by 0 bases, leaving 7 bases between them. The germline CDR1 and CDR2 sequences are LNHDA and SQIVND (reference sequence). CDR3 size: 14 residues. CDR3 loop: CASSIFPVNTEAFF. As DNA, the CDR3 is TGTGCCAGTAGTATATTTCCGGTGAACACTGAAGCTTTCTTT.

The V gene is TRBV6-5, the J gene TRBJ1-3; D is perhaps TRBD1 (5 bases). V lost 0 bases, J lost 0 bases, and 6 bases lay in between. Looked up from germline, CDR1 is MNHEY and CDR2 is SVGAGI. CDR3 length: 15 residues. The CDR3 bases are TGTGCCAGCAGTTACTCCGGGGGCTCTGGAAACACCATATATTTT. This encodes CASSYSGGSGNTIYF.

The chain employs TRBV29-1 and TRBJ2-7; weak D call: TRBD2 (6 bases). Germline CDR1 reads SQVTM; CDR2 reads ANQGSEA. The CDR3 consists of 12 residues. V lost 3 bases and J lost 5, with 11 bases in between. The DNA for the CDR3 is TGCAGCGTTGAGGAGGGTCGGGACGAGCAGTACTTC. Protein sequence: CSVEEGRDEQYF.

This clone has only one observation. Other DNA variants within this sample encode the same CDR3. The chain joins TRBV19 to TRBJ1-5; D is ambiguous. Germline lookup yields CDR1 LNHDA and CDR2 SQIVND (reference sequence). CDR3 length: 13 residues. The V gene lost 2 bases and the J gene lost 2 bases, with 4 bases spanning the gap. The CDR3 here is CASSISGNQPQHF. CDR3 DNA: TGTGCCAGTAGTATATCGGGCAATCAGCCCCAGCATTTT.

The CDR3 spells CASSLVTGPGELFF. The DNA of the CDR3 is TGTGCCAGCAGCTTAGTGACGGGCCCCGGGGAGCTGTTTTTT. The chain uses TRBV7-9 and TRBJ2-2; D is ambiguous. The CDR3 spans 14 residues. Germline-derived CDR1 and CDR2 are SEHNR and FQNEAQ (reference sequence). Trimming cost V 1 base and J 6 bases, with 9 bases left between them.

This chain links TRBV6-5 with TRBJ1-6, with D unresolved. Between the trimmed V and J ends, which lost 2 bases and 10 bases, there was a span of 12 bases. In germline, CDR1 is MNHEY, CDR2 SVGAGI. CDR3 length: 14 amino acids. Here the CDR3 reads CASSYREGWSPLHF. Written as DNA, the CDR3 is TGTGCCAGCAGTTACCGGGAGGGATGGTCACCCCTCCACTTT.

The genes are TRBV7-2 and TRBJ1-6; tentative D call: TRBD1 (5 bases). CDR1 SGHTA and CDR2 FQGNSA come from the germline V gene. V was clipped by 0 bases and J by 0 bases, with 21 bases between them. This CDR3 is 21 amino acids long. The chain's CDR3 is CASSLAGGDERPNSYNSPLHF. DNA for the CDR3: TGTGCCAGCAGCTTAGCCGGGGGGGACGAACGGCCGAACTCCTATAATTCACCCCTCCACTTT.

The V gene is TRBV7-6, the J gene TRBJ1-5, with D uncertain. CDR1 is SGHVS and CDR2 is FNYEAQ in the germline V gene. The CDR3 is 16 amino acids. V was pared by 1 base and J by 3 bases, with 13 bases between. The CDR3 nucleotides read TGTGCCAGCAGCTTAGGACCCGGTCAGAACAATCAGCCCCAGCATTTT. Translation: CASSLGPGQNNQPQHF.

This clone was seen more than once but under ten times. This rearrangement joins TRBV21-1 to TRBJ2-1; the table gives TRBD2 as D, unverified against the DNA. TRBV21-1 is a pseudogene. The CDR3 length is 22 residues. This CDR3 reads CASSKRDTGTSGRPSSYNEQFF. CDR3 coding DNA: TGTGCCAGCAGCAAAAGGGATACCGGGACTAGCGGGAGACCCAGCTCCTACAATGAGCAGTTCTTC.

This rearrangement joins TRBV19 to TRBJ1-1; 7 positions match TRBD1. The trim removed 4 bases at V and 5 bases at J, leaving 4 bases unmatched. Germline V gene data show CDR1 as LNHDA and CDR2 as SQIVND (reference sequence). The CDR3 sequence is 13 residues long. CDR3 DNA: TGTGCCAGTAGTAAACAGGGGTCAACTGAAGCTTTCTTT. This sequence encodes CASSKQGSTEAFF.

The CDR3: CASSSTGNSYNEQFF. Written as DNA, the CDR3 is TGTGCCAGCAGTTCCACAGGGAACTCCTACAATGAGCAGTTCTTC. This sequence joins TRBV27 and TRBJ2-1; D is possibly TRBD1 (6 bases). In germline, CDR1 is MNHEY, CDR2 SMNVEV (reference sequence). The CDR3 is 15 amino acids. V lost 4 bases and J 0 bases, leaving 10 bases between the germline ends.

The chain joins TRBV11-2 to TRBJ2-5; the D gene is possibly TRBD1 (6 bases). V lost 4 bases and J lost 5, with 11 bases in between. Germline V gene lookup returns CDR1 SGHAT and CDR2 FQNNGV. The CDR3 extends over 13 amino acids. The CDR3 is CASSSGQRETQYF. CDR3 in DNA: TGTGCCAGCAGCTCAGGACAGAGGGAGACCCAGTACTTC.

This chain uses TRBV19 with TRBJ1-1; possible D gene TRBD1, 6 bases. Germline V gene data show CDR1 as LNHDA and CDR2 as SQIVND (reference sequence). V was cut by 2 bases and J by 1 base, with 11 bases left in between. The CDR3 totals 15 residues. CDR3: CASSIWAGENTEAFF. As DNA, the CDR3 is TGTGCCAGTAGTATATGGGCAGGGGAGAACACTGAAGCTTTCTTT.

This chain links TRBV18 with TRBJ2-1; tentatively, D is TRBD2 (5 bases). This CDR3 spans 14 amino acids. Trimming shortened V by 4 bases and J by 4 bases, and 11 bases separated the two germline ends. The V gene's germline CDR1 is KGHSH and CDR2 LQKENI. CDR3 residues: CASSLPSGYNEQFF. Written as DNA, the CDR3 is TGTGCCAGCTCACTTCCTTCGGGGTACAATGAGCAGTTCTTC.

The chain joins TRBV7-9 to TRBJ2-5, with 8 nucleotides matching TRBD2. This CDR3 comprises 15 residues. CDR1 and CDR2 from the germline V gene are SEHNR and FQNEAQ (reference sequence). V was clipped by 3 bases and J by 5 bases; unmatched bases: 8. CDR3: CASSFLGTRQETQYF. In nucleotides, the CDR3 is TGTGCCAGCAGCTTCCTAGGGACTAGGCAGGAGACCCAGTACTTC.

This sequence joins TRBV27 and TRBJ2-1; 11 bases agree with TRBD1. There are 14 residues in the CDR3. Germline trimming cut 3 bases from V and 7 bases from J; bases unmatched to any gene: 2. Germline values: CDR1 MNHEY, CDR2 SMNVEV (reference sequence). This CDR3 is CASSLDRGRNEQFF. The CDR3 DNA follows: TGTGCCAGCAGTTTGGACAGGGGGCGGAATGAGCAGTTCTTC.